The 16 T cell receptor beta chains in this list originate from one sample, sequenced in a study of blood T cells in healthy people across ages. Primed by a sample-barcoded 5' primer and a J-beta primer mix, a second PCR proceeded for 7 to 11 cycles. TCRdb used MiXCR to reprocess the 5' RACE reads, holding one entry per CDR3 protein. This sample has under 1 million distinct CDR3 sequences; more than 40% occur once, and the top ten carry 15% to 25%. Sample: blood. All receptors derive from a man between 60 and 70 years old in good health.

The V and J genes are TRBV7-2 and TRBJ2-1; 7 bases agree with TRBD1. The CDR3 runs to 17 residues. The germline gives CDR1 SGHTA, CDR2 FQGNSA. Trimming at V came to 5 bases and at J to 9 bases, leaving 19 bases not matched to a gene. The CDR3 loop is CASSPWTGTGVASEQFF. The CDR3, as DNA: TGTGCCAGCAGCCCTTGGACAGGAACGGGCGTTGCAAGTGAGCAGTTCTTC.

This chain uses TRBV20-1 with TRBJ1-2; a weak D match, TRBD1 (5 bases). The length of the CDR3 is 13 residues. V was pared by 2 bases and J by 7 bases, with 14 bases between. Germline assignment: CDR1 DFQATT and CDR2 SNEGSKA (reference sequence). CDR3 nucleotide sequence: TGCAGTGCTAGACGTCAGGGTGGGTCTGGCTACACCTTC. It specifies CSARRQGGSGYTF.

Turning to this clonotype: Sequence at one end of the junction differs from germline and may be a read error. This chain connects TRBV12-3 or TRBV12-4 to TRBJ1-2, with 8 bases that match TRBD1. This CDR3 is built from 18 residues. For the CDR3, the DNA is TGTGCCAGCACTTTATCCTTTGGGACAGGCGAATCTAACTATGGCTACACCTTC. Its protein product is CASTLSFGTGESNYGYTF.

The V gene is TRBV2, the J gene TRBJ2-7; 9 bases align to TRBD1. Germline values: CDR1 SNHLY, CDR2 FYNNEI. V was pared by 6 bases and J by 0 bases, with 3 bases of the junction left unmatched. The CDR3 contains 14 residues. DNA of the CDR3: TGTGCCAGCAGAGACAGGGGGGCCTCCTACGAGCAGTACTTC. Its translation: CASRDRGASYEQYF. Based on the CDR3 plus reference TRBV2 and TRBJ2-7, the full variable domain is EPEVTQTPSHQVTQMGQEVILRCVPISNHLYFYWYRQILGQKVEFLVSFYNNEISEKSEIFDDQFSVERPDGSNFTLKIRSTKLEDSAMYFCASRDRGASYEQYFGPGTRLTVT.

The table lists this clonotype with a few counts. The V gene is TRBV20-1, the J gene TRBJ2-3; D is perhaps TRBD2 (6 bases). CDR3 size: 14 residues. Germline CDR1 DFQATT, CDR2 SNEGSKA (reference sequence). V lost 3 bases and J 3 bases, leaving 13 bases between the germline ends. The CDR3 region is CSASGGAGTDTQYF. CDR3 nucleotides: TGCAGTGCTAGTGGGGGAGCGGGTACAGATACGCAGTATTTT.

The chain has TRBV28 and TRBJ2-7; possibly TRBD1 or TRBD2 for D (5 bases each). Germline CDR1 is MDHEN and CDR2 is SYDVKM. This CDR3 has 15 residues. Trimming stripped 1 base from V and 2 bases from J, with 12 bases between. The CDR3 here is CASSLFGLGAYEQYF. The CDR3 DNA is TGTGCCAGCAGTTTATTCGGTCTGGGGGCCTACGAGCAGTACTTC.

The V gene is TRBV7-9, the J gene TRBJ2-3; tentative D call: TRBD1 (5 bases). The germline CDR1 and CDR2 sequences are SEHNR and FQNEAQ (reference sequence). The CDR3 is 17 amino acids. The ends were cut back, 4 bases at V and 4 bases at J, with 21 bases in the middle. CDR3 coding DNA: TGTGCCAGCAGCTCGAACTATGGCAGGGTACGCCCAGATACGCAGTATTTT. This encodes CASSSNYGRVRPDTQYF.

With regard to this clonotype: Sequence at one end of the junction differs from germline and may be a read error. This chain connects TRBV28 to TRBJ2-7; TRBD1 matches at 11 bases. The germline gives CDR1 MDHEN, CDR2 SYDVKM. The CDR3 totals 14 residues. CDR3 nucleotides: TGTGCCAGCAGTGTCCGGACAGGGGGCTACGAGCAGAACTTC. It yields the protein CASSVRTGGYEQNF. Full variable domain (remainder filled in from reference TRBV28 and TRBJ2-7): DVKVTQSSRYLVKRTGEKVFLECVQDMDHENMFWYRQDPGLGLRLIYFSYDVKMKEKGDIPEGYSVSREKKERFSLILESASTNQTSMYLCASSVRTGGYEQNFGPGTRLTVT.

This clonotype was found a few times. Just one base apart from a much larger clone, this may be a read error. The chain couples TRBV4-1 to TRBJ2-1; 10 bases match TRBD2. The tail of the sequence fits TRBJ2-7 better, so the J call may be wrong. The CDR3 sequence is 16 residues long. From germline, CDR1 is MGHRA and CDR2 YSYEKL. The CDR3 loop is CASSQVAGGPYNEQYF. Written as DNA, the CDR3 is TGCGCCAGCAGCCAAGTAGCGGGGGGCCCCTACAATGAGCAGTACTTC.

Only a few counts were recorded for this clonotype. V usage is TRBV28 and J usage is TRBJ2-2, with D unclear. Trimming took 10 bases from V and 0 from J, leaving 12 bases between them. The CDR3 has 14 amino acids. From germline, CDR1 is MDHEN and CDR2 SYDVKM. The CDR3 DNA follows: TGTGCCACCGAGCAGAGCGCGAACACCGGGGAGCTGTTTTTT. Its translation: CATEQSANTGELFF.

The chain carries TRBV7-8 and TRBJ1-4; D is uncertain. Germline V gene lookup returns CDR1 SGHVS and CDR2 FQNEAQ. This CDR3 comprises 15 residues. V was trimmed by 5 bases and J by 7 bases, leaving 17 bases between them. The CDR3 loop is CASSPKRVPGEKLFF. CDR3 DNA: TGTGCCAGCAGCCCTAAGCGAGTGCCCGGTGAAAAACTGTTTTTT.

This clonotype was found once. The rearrangement joins TRBV4-2 to TRBJ1-2; possibly TRBD1 for D (6 bases). Germline assignment: CDR1 LGHNA and CDR2 YNFKEQ. V dropped 1 base and J dropped 6 bases, with 15 bases sitting between them. The CDR3 is 15 residues long. CDR3 sequence (DNA): TGTGCCAGCAGCCAAGCCCCCGGGGGCGTCGATGGCTACACCTTC. It is translated as CASSQAPGGVDGYTF.

The chain couples TRBV7-9 to TRBJ2-1; D is perhaps TRBD1 (5 bases). Germline V gene sequence: CDR1 SEHNR, CDR2 FQNEAQ (reference sequence). CDR3 size: 17 residues. The V end lost 5 bases, the J end lost 7 bases, and 24 bases lay between the germline ends. The CDR3 coding sequence is TGTGCCAGCAGCCTCAGACCAGGGTTTCCTACGGGTAATGAGCAGTTCTTC. Its protein product is CASSLRPGFPTGNEQFF.

The CDR3 coding sequence is TGTGCCAGCAGTTACGGGAAAGACACCGGGGAGCTGTTTTTT. It codes for CASSYGKDTGELFF. The chain is built from TRBV6-5 and TRBJ2-2; D remains unclear. Germline lookup yields CDR1 MNHEY and CDR2 SVGAGI. The CDR3 spans 14 residues. V gave up 2 bases and J gave up 3 bases, with 7 bases separating them.

There are a few counts of this clonotype. The chain carries TRBV10-3 and TRBJ1-2, with TRBD1 matching over 7 bases. Germline V gives CDR1 ENHRY, CDR2 SYGVKD. CDR3 length equals 14 residues. The trim removed 6 bases at V and 5 bases at J, leaving 9 bases unmatched. CDR3 coding DNA: TGTGCCATCAGCACCGACAGGGTATCATATGGCTACACCTTC. Translation gives CAISTDRVSYGYTF.

This clonotype was detected many times. The chain is built from TRBV2 and TRBJ2-4, with D tentatively TRBD2 (6 bases). This CDR3 is 16 amino acids long. From germline, CDR1 is SNHLY and CDR2 FYNNEI. V lost 6 bases to trimming and J lost 3 bases, with 18 bases between them. The chain's CDR3 is CASSGLEGLDKNIQYF. CDR3 in DNA: TGTGCCAGCAGCGGACTTGAGGGACTCGACAAAAACATTCAGTACTTC.